These 11 T cell receptor beta chains were sequenced from one sample in a study of T cell repertoires in cytomegalovirus infection. TCRdb analysed the reads with MiXCR anew, one entry per CDR3 protein. This table has some 180,000 distinct CDR3 sequences, about 18% appearing once. Sequenced sample: CD8+ T cells from PBMCs. These TCRs come from a human donor in good health (CMV status not recorded). Some clones in this sample may be carry-over from other donors' samples.

This clonotype was detected a few times. The chain couples TRBV7-2 to TRBJ2-3, with D unclear. Looked up from germline, CDR1 is SGHTA and CDR2 is FQGNSA. V lost 7 bases, J lost 4 bases, and 12 bases lay in between. The length of the CDR3 is 13 residues. CDR3 sequence: CASTADGPDTQYF. The DNA of the CDR3 is TGTGCCAGCACCGCGGACGGCCCAGATACGCAGTATTTT.

This clonotype has a handful of counts. The rearrangement links TRBV7-8 to TRBJ1-6, with 7 bases matching TRBD1. CDR1 SGHVS and CDR2 FQNEAQ come from the germline V gene. The CDR3 length is 17 residues. V lost 3 bases and J lost 7; bases outside the gene matches: 12. The CDR3 bases are TGTGCCAGCAGCTTTCTATACCGGGACAGCGAAAATTCACCCCTCCACTTT. Protein: CASSFLYRDSENSPLHF.

This clonotype has a handful of counts. The rearrangement links TRBV7-9 to TRBJ1-5; unclear D gene. CDR3 size: 16 residues. Germline V gene sequence: CDR1 SEHNR, CDR2 FQNEAQ (reference sequence). V dropped 5 bases and J dropped 7 bases, with 21 bases sitting between them. Here the CDR3 reads CASSPPGEDLGQPQHF. In DNA form, the CDR3 reads TGTGCCAGCAGCCCCCCTGGAGAGGACCTAGGGCAGCCCCAGCATTTT.

The rearrangement links TRBV7-4 to TRBJ1-5; D possibly corresponds to TRBD1 (5 bases). Looked up from germline, CDR1 is SGHVT and CDR2 is SQSDAQ. The CDR3 length is 16 residues. Trimming removed 0 bases from V and 0 bases from J, with 9 bases in between. The CDR3 protein is CASSLASGGSNQPQHF. In DNA form, the CDR3 reads TGTGCCAGCAGCTTAGCTTCCGGGGGTAGCAATCAGCCCCAGCATTTT.

This clonotype occurred a few times. The V and J genes are TRBV6-2 or TRBV6-3 and TRBJ2-1; 10 bases fit TRBD1. The CDR3 is made up of 16 amino acids. Germline trimming cut 1 base from V and 6 bases from J; bases unmatched to any gene: 6. The germline gives CDR1 MNHEY, CDR2 SVGEGT. CDR3 amino acids: CASSYYDRGLVNEQFF. CDR3 in DNA: TGTGCCAGCAGTTACTACGACAGGGGGCTGGTCAATGAGCAGTTCTTC.

This clonotype was detected only a few times. V and J are TRBV6-5 and TRBJ2-2; D gene ambiguous. The CDR3 covers 14 residues. Germline CDR1 is MNHEY and CDR2 is SVGAGI. V shed 2 bases and J shed 4 bases, with 8 bases lying between them. The CDR3 here is CASSYGSLTGELFF. The CDR3, as DNA: TGTGCCAGCAGTTACGGCAGTCTCACCGGGGAGCTGTTTTTT.

This clonotype came up a few times. The V gene is TRBV6-6, the J gene TRBJ1-2; tentative D call: TRBD1 (5 bases). Trimming shortened V by 6 bases and J by 4 bases, and 15 bases separated the two germline ends. There are 14 residues in the CDR3. Germline V gene lookup returns CDR1 MNHNY and CDR2 SVGAGI (reference sequence). CDR3 coding DNA: TGTGCCAGCAGCAACACAACAGGTCGCTATGGCTACACCTTC. Translation: CASSNTTGRYGYTF.

This clonotype showed up just a few times. The CDR3 spells CASSTGQGSYNEQFF. CDR3 DNA: TGTGCCAGCAGTACCGGACAGGGCTCCTACAATGAGCAGTTCTTC. The chain combines TRBV12-3 or TRBV12-4 with TRBJ2-1; 8 bases fit TRBD1. The V gene end was trimmed by 5 bases and the J gene end by 0 bases; junction bases not matched to a gene: 3. The CDR3 length is 15 residues.

This clonotype was seen a handful of times. This chain joins TRBV15 and TRBJ2-1; 9 bases are a match to TRBD2. In germline, CDR1 is LNHNV, CDR2 YYDKDF (reference sequence). V shed 0 bases and J 7 bases; nucleotides not matched to a gene: 10. This CDR3 is 17 amino acids long. CDR3 residues: CATSRDRASGVRNEQFF. The CDR3, as DNA: TGTGCCACCAGCAGAGATAGGGCTAGCGGGGTCAGGAATGAGCAGTTCTTC.

The chain uses TRBV4-2 and TRBJ1-1, with a weak D call TRBD1 (6 bases). The germline gives CDR1 LGHNA, CDR2 YNFKEQ. V lost 0 bases to trimming and J lost 1 base, with 9 bases between them. This CDR3 is built from 15 residues. The CDR3 sequence: CASSQEGTPNTEAFF. Written as DNA, the CDR3 is TGTGCCAGCAGCCAAGAGGGGACACCGAACACTGAAGCTTTCTTT.

This clonotype was detected a few times. The chain links TRBV6-2 or TRBV6-3 to TRBJ2-1, with 9 bases aligning to TRBD1. The germline V gene encodes CDR1 MNHEY and CDR2 SVGEGT. There are 15 residues in the CDR3. Trimming took 8 bases from V and 8 from J; bases not matched to a gene: 13. Written as DNA, the CDR3 is TGTGCCAGCTCGCGACCGGGACAGGGAGTGGATGAGCAGTTCTTC. Its protein product is CASSRPGQGVDEQFF.